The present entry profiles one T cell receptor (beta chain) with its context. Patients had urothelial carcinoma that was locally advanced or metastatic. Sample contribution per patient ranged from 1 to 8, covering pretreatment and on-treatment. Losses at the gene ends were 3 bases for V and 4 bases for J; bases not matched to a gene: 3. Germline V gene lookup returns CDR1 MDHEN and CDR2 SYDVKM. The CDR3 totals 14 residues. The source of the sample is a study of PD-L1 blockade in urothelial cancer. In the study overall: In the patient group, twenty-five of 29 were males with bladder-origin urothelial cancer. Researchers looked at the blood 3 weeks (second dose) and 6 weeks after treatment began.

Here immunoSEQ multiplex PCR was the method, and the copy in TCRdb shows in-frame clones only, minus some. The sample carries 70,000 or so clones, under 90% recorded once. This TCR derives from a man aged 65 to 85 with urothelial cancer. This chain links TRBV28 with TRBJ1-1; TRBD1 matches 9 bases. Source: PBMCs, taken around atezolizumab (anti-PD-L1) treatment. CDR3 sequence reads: CASSLGQGFTEAFF. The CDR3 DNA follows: TGTGCCAGCAGTTTGGGACAGGGATTCACTGAAGCTTTCTTT.